The 23 T cell receptor beta chains below were found in one sample sequenced in a study of control samples from healthy donors and cancer patients. TCRdb's table, derived via immunoSEQ multiplex PCR, lists solely in-frame clones and lacks some. The sample shows roughly 180,000 clones, 94% of them seen only once. Input material: blood. The receptors come from a woman aged 18-30 years in good health.

The gene calls are TRBV27 and TRBJ1-4, with a weak D call TRBD1 (5 bases). The CDR3 contains 16 residues. The V gene's germline CDR1 is MNHEY and CDR2 SMNVEV (reference sequence). Trimming took 8 bases from V and 0 from J, leaving 16 bases between them. For the CDR3, the DNA is TGTGCCAGCGGATCCGGGACGGCGGCAACTAATGAAAAACTGTTTTTT. As protein: CASGSGTAATNEKLFF.

The genes are TRBV19 and TRBJ2-3; 13 nucleotides agree with TRBD2. CDR1 and CDR2 from the germline V gene are LNHDA and SQIVND (reference sequence). This CDR3 region has 16 residues. Trimming at V came to 5 bases and at J to 2 bases, leaving 4 bases not matched to a gene. This chain's CDR3 is CASSVLAGGPTDTQYF. For the CDR3, the DNA is TGTGCCAGTAGTGTACTAGCGGGGGGGCCCACAGATACGCAGTATTTT.

This clone was counted only a few times. This chain uses TRBV25-1 with TRBJ1-2; D is unclear. Germline V gene sequence: CDR1 MGHDK, CDR2 SYGVNS. The germline V and J ends were trimmed by 1 base and 6 bases, with 9 bases remaining between them. This CDR3 comprises 13 residues. Here the CDR3 DNA reads TGTGCCAGCAGTGAATTAAATGGGGATGGCTACACCTTC. Its protein is CASSELNGDGYTF.

The chain has TRBV7-2 and TRBJ2-1; D unresolved. V shed 1 base and J shed 9 bases, with 10 bases lying between them. CDR1 and CDR2 (germline): SGHTA, FQGNSA. The CDR3 length is 13 residues. The CDR3: CASSLGLVLEQFF. As DNA, the CDR3 is TGTGCCAGCAGCTTAGGGCTAGTGCTTGAGCAGTTCTTC.

The chain combines TRBV11-2 with TRBJ2-7; TRBD2 might be the D (6 bases). The CDR3 consists of 16 residues. V lost 5 bases and J lost 2, with 19 bases in between. Germline CDR1 and CDR2: SGHAT and FQNNGV. CDR3 region: CASSPLRRESAYEQYF. CDR3 sequence (DNA): TGTGCCAGCAGCCCCCTAAGGAGGGAGTCAGCCTACGAGCAGTACTTC. Based on the CDR3 plus reference TRBV11-2 and TRBJ2-7, the full variable domain is EAGVAQSPRYKIIEKRQSVAFWCNPISGHATLYWYQQILGQGPKLLIQFQNNGVVDDSQLPKDRFSAERLKGVDSTLKIQPAKLEDSAVYLCASSPLRRESAYEQYFGPGTRLTVT.

This rearrangement joins TRBV19 to TRBJ1-2; a weak D match, TRBD1 (6 bases). Trimming shortened V by 5 bases and J by 8 bases, and 18 bases separated the two germline ends. This CDR3 contains 14 residues. Germline V gene lookup returns CDR1 LNHDA and CDR2 SQIVND (reference sequence). CDR3 loop: CASSPLRGLWGYTF. The CDR3 DNA is TGTGCCAGTAGTCCTCTGCGGGGGCTATGGGGCTACACCTTC.

CDR3 sequence reads: CASSSFKGYGYTF. In DNA form, the CDR3 reads TGTGCCAGCAGCTCATTCAAGGGCTATGGCTACACCTTC. The rearrangement links TRBV5-5 to TRBJ1-2; D uncertain. Trimming cost V 3 bases and J 4 bases, with 10 bases left between them. Germline CDR1 SGHKS, CDR2 YYEKEE (reference sequence). The CDR3 loop spans 13 amino acids. Drawing the rest from reference TRBV5-5 and TRBJ1-2, the complete variable domain is DAGVTQSPTHLIKTRGQQVTLRCSPISGHKSVSWYQQVLGQGPQFIFQYYEKEERGRGNFPDRFSARQFPNYSSELNVNALLLGDSALYLCASSSFKGYGYTFGSGTRLTVV.

V gene TRBV27 combines with J gene TRBJ1-1; D remains unclear. The CDR3 covers 15 residues. The germline CDR1 and CDR2 sequences are MNHEY and SMNVEV (reference sequence). V lost 2 bases to trimming and J lost 8 bases, with 18 bases between them. In DNA form, the CDR3 reads TGTGCCAGCAGTTTAACTGGAGGTGAAGTTCGGGAAGCTTTCTTT. This translates into CASSLTGGEVREAFF.

This clone was seen only a few times. This sequence joins TRBV28 and TRBJ1-4; tentative D call: TRBD1 (6 bases). Between the trimmed V and J ends, which lost 5 bases and 2 bases, there was a span of 12 bases. The CDR3 loop spans 15 amino acids. The germline V gene encodes CDR1 MDHEN and CDR2 SYDVKM. CDR3 DNA: TGTGCCAGCAGTCCCGCAGGACAGACTAATGAAAAACTGTTTTTT. Its translation: CASSPAGQTNEKLFF.

In DNA, the CDR3 is TGTGCCAGTAGTATAGGGAGCGGGGGGGCCAAAAACATTCAGTACTTC. It is translated as CASSIGSGGAKNIQYF. The chain is built from TRBV19 and TRBJ2-4; 9 bases agree with TRBD2. CDR1 and CDR2 from the germline V gene are LNHDA and SQIVND (reference sequence). This CDR3 contains 16 residues. The trim removed 1 base at V and 1 base at J, leaving 2 bases unmatched.

The chain employs TRBV13 and TRBJ1-5; no reliable D call. There are 14 residues in the CDR3. Germline V lookup: CDR1 PRHDT, CDR2 FYEKMQ (reference sequence). V lost 5 bases to trimming and J lost 3 bases, with 11 bases between them. CDR3 sequence: CASSDGRVNQPQHF. The DNA of the CDR3 is TGTGCCAGCAGCGACGGTCGGGTCAATCAGCCCCAGCATTTT.

The chain joins TRBV9 to TRBJ2-1; TRBD1 matches 11 bases. V lost 3 bases, J lost 4 bases, and 15 bases stayed unmatched. The CDR3 is 19 amino acids. Germline loops: CDR1 SGDLS, CDR2 YYNGEE. The CDR3 DNA follows: TGTGCCAGCAGCGCATCTCAATCCGGGACAGGGGGACGTTACAATGAGCAGTTCTTC. It is translated as CASSASQSGTGGRYNEQFF.

The chain uses TRBV5-1 and TRBJ2-7; 8 nucleotides agree with TRBD1. Germline assignment: CDR1 SGHRS and CDR2 YFSETQ. V was pared by 1 base and J by 6 bases, with 0 bases of the junction left unmatched. The CDR3 has 12 residues. The CDR3 protein is CASSLTGGEQYF. For the CDR3, the DNA is TGCGCCAGCAGCTTGACAGGGGGCGAGCAGTACTTC. Together with reference TRBV5-1 and TRBJ2-7, the CDR3 gives the full variable domain: KAGVTQTPRYLIKTRGQQVTLSCSPISGHRSVSWYQQTPGQGLQFLFEYFSETQRNKGNFPGRFSGRQFSNSRSEMNVSTLELGDSALYLCASSLTGGEQYFGPGTRLTVT.

This chain connects TRBV11-2 to TRBJ1-2, with D possibly being TRBD1 (5 bases). V was clipped by 5 bases and J by 6 bases, with 16 bases between them. This CDR3 contains 14 residues. Germline V gene sequence: CDR1 SGHAT, CDR2 FQNNGV. CDR3 sequence (DNA): TGTGCCAGCAGCGTAAGAGGGACGGTGGATGGCTACACCTTC. It is translated as CASSVRGTVDGYTF.

The chain combines TRBV14 with TRBJ1-1, with D unresolved. The CDR3 totals 12 residues. Deletions cut 0 bases from V and 11 bases from J, with 10 bases between. CDR1 is SGHDN, CDR2 FVKESK, per germline. CDR3 in amino acids: CASSQDRVSAFF. In DNA form, the CDR3 reads TGTGCCAGCAGCCAAGATAGGGTTTCGGCTTTCTTT.

A word on this clone: Germline and junction disagree at one end, which may indicate a read error. V gene TRBV6-1 combines with J gene TRBJ1-2; 9 bases are shared with TRBD1. The CDR3 totals 12 residues. Germline V gene lookup returns CDR1 MNHNS and CDR2 SASEGT. The CDR3 DNA reads as TGTGCCAGCAGTGATTGGGGACAGGGTGTGTCCTTC. It is translated as CASSDWGQGVSF.

The gene calls are TRBV19 and TRBJ2-7, with unresolved D. The CDR3 contains 14 residues. V lost 5 bases and J 0 bases, leaving 11 bases between the germline ends. Germline values: CDR1 LNHDA, CDR2 SQIVND (reference sequence). CDR3 in DNA: TGTGCCAGTAGTCCGCCAGCGAACTCCTACGAGCAGTACTTC. It codes for CASSPPANSYEQYF. Using reference TRBV19 and TRBJ2-7 for the parts outside the CDR3, the full variable domain is DGGITQSPKYLFRKEGQNVTLSCEQNLNHDAMYWYRQDPGQGLRLIYYSQIVNDFQKGDIAEGYSVSREKKESFPLTVTSAQKNPTAFYLCASSPPANSYEQYFGPGTRLTVT.

The chain carries TRBV11-2 and TRBJ2-7, with 16 nucleotides matching TRBD2. V shed 5 bases and J 2 bases; nucleotides not matched to a gene: 6. Germline-derived CDR1 and CDR2 are SGHAT and FQNNGV. This CDR3 comprises 17 residues. The CDR3 protein is CASSVPGLAGGTYEQYF. CDR3 nucleotides: TGTGCCAGCAGCGTACCGGGACTAGCGGGAGGGACCTACGAGCAGTACTTC.

This clone was observed once. The chain recombines TRBV21-1 with TRBJ2-7; TRBD1 is the table's D call and was not checked against the DNA. TRBV21-1 corresponds to a pseudogene. The CDR3 spans 12 residues. The CDR3 DNA sequence: TGTGCCAGCAATTTGGGCGAATACGAGCAGTACTTC. Amino acids: CASNLGEYEQYF.

The chain has TRBV5-6 and TRBJ1-4, with D possibly being TRBD1 (5 bases). The CDR3 contains 14 residues. Germline lookup yields CDR1 SGHDT and CDR2 YYEEEE. The V end was cut by 0 bases, the J end by 10 bases, with 13 bases between. CDR3 loop: CASSLGAVTAKLFF. The CDR3 region has the DNA TGTGCCAGCAGCTTGGGGGCTGTGACAGCAAAACTGTTTTTT.

J is TRBJ1-2 and V is TRBV28; possible D gene TRBD1, 5 bases. The CDR3 extends over 15 amino acids. Germline CDR1 and CDR2: MDHEN and SYDVKM. Trimming left V 7 bases short and J 0 bases short, with 15 bases between. DNA of the CDR3: TGTGCCAGCACCCCCGCCGGGGCAGCTAACTATGGCTACACCTTC. The encoded protein is CASTPAGAANYGYTF.

The chain has TRBV7-3 and TRBJ1-1; D remains unclear. The length of the CDR3 is 14 residues. The V end lost 0 bases, the J end lost 1 base, and 6 bases lay between the germline ends. Germline V gene sequence: CDR1 SGHTA, CDR2 FQGTGA. The CDR3 region has the DNA TGTGCCAGCAGCTTAACTACAGAGAACACTGAAGCTTTCTTT. Protein product: CASSLTTENTEAFF. Based on the CDR3 plus reference TRBV7-3 and TRBJ1-1, the full variable domain is GAGVSQTPSNKVTEKGKYVELRCDPISGHTALYWYRQSLGQGPEFLIYFQGTGAADDSGLPNDRFFAVRPEGSVSTLKIQRTERGDSAVYLCASSLTTENTEAFFGQGTRLTVV.

V gene TRBV3-1 (or the pseudogene TRBV3-2) combines with J gene TRBJ2-7; unclear D gene. This CDR3 is built from 15 residues. Germline V gives CDR1 LGHDT, CDR2 YNNKEL (reference sequence). The V end lost 0 bases, the J end lost 0 bases, and 9 bases lay between the germline ends. The CDR3 region has the DNA TGTGCCAGCAGCCAAGACCCCTTAAGCTCCTACGAGCAGTACTTC. It specifies CASSQDPLSSYEQYF.